This T cell receptor (beta chain) was retrieved from a study of blood T cell repertoires in COVID-19. V shed 2 bases, J shed 1 base, and the junction held 5 bases outside the gene matches. CDR1 and CDR2 from the germline V gene are SGHRS and YFSETQ. The CDR3 is made up of 16 amino acids. Here immunoSEQ multiplex PCR was the method, and the copy in TCRdb shows in-frame clones only, minus some. This sample has under 250,000 clones, with 75% to 85% found just once. In its sample, this clone was seen once. The gene calls are TRBV5-1 and TRBJ2-1, with TRBD2 matching 8 bases. The receptor was derived from a human donor in a cohort sampled during active COVID-19. The sample taken for sequencing was peripheral blood. This CDR3 is CASSFRTGGSYNEQFF. CDR3 DNA sequence: TGCGCCAGCAGCTTCCGGACGGGAGGGTCCTACAATGAGCAGTTCTTC.